The next 8 T cell receptor beta chains were all read from a single sample in a study of T-cell reconstitution after alpha-beta-depleted transplantation in children. Unique molecular identifiers were used to barcode this TCRbeta library. MiXCR, run by TCRdb on the PCR reads, gives a single entry per CDR3 protein. The data hold around 960,000 distinct CDR3 sequences, with roughly 29% observed a single time. The material sequenced was PBMCs, mostly from graft donor cells, taken 360 days after TCRalphabeta/CD19-depleted stem cell transplant. The receptors shown here come from a boy under two years old who had a stem cell transplant for SCID, so the T cells may come from the graft donor.

The table lists this clonotype with a few counts. The V and J genes are TRBV5-1 and TRBJ1-6; maybe TRBD1 (5 bases). In germline, CDR1 is SGHRS, CDR2 YFSETQ. The CDR3 contains 14 residues. V lost 3 bases, J lost 7 bases, and 11 bases lay in between. The CDR3 spells CASSSGRTNSPLHF. The CDR3 DNA follows: TGCGCCAGCAGCTCGGGACGGACGAATTCACCCCTCCACTTT. The whole variable domain, remainder taken from reference TRBV5-1 and TRBJ1-6, is KAGVTQTPRYLIKTRGQQVTLSCSPISGHRSVSWYQQTPGQGLQFLFEYFSETQRNKGNFPGRFSGRQFSNSRSEMNVSTLELGDSALYLCASSSGRTNSPLHFGNGTRLTVT.

This chain uses TRBV4-1 with TRBJ2-3, with 11 bases identical to TRBD2. In germline, CDR1 is MGHRA, CDR2 YSYEKL. V gave up 0 bases and J gave up 2 bases; unmatched junction bases: 10. This CDR3 is 19 amino acids long. CDR3 in DNA: TGCGCCAGCAGCCAAGAGAGCATAGCGGGGGGGTTCGACACAGATACGCAGTATTTT. Protein sequence: CASSQESIAGGFDTDTQYF.

The chain is built from TRBV5-1 and TRBJ2-1; 8 nucleotides match TRBD2. With V trimmed by 0 bases and J by 10 bases, 6 bases remained unmatched. Looked up from germline, CDR1 is SGHRS and CDR2 is YFSETQ. The CDR3 has 14 amino acids. The CDR3 region has the DNA TGCGCCAGCAGCTTGGCGGGGGGGCCACTAGAGCAGTTCTTC. It yields the protein CASSLAGGPLEQFF.

This clonotype appeared a few times. The rearrangement joins TRBV6-2 or TRBV6-3 to TRBJ1-1; a possible D gene is TRBD1 (6 bases). Trimming shortened V by 2 bases and J by 0 bases, and 19 bases separated the two germline ends. CDR1 MNHEY and CDR2 SVGEGT come from the germline V gene. The CDR3 length is 18 residues. CDR3 residues: CASSYRQAMSPMNTEAFF. In nucleotides, the CDR3 is TGTGCCAGCAGTTACCGACAGGCGATGTCACCCATGAACACTGAAGCTTTCTTT.

The rearrangement uses TRBV2 and TRBJ1-5, with D perhaps matching TRBD1 (6 bases). CDR1 is SNHLY, CDR2 FYNNEI, per germline. The CDR3 has 15 amino acids. Trimming cost V 6 bases and J 4 bases, with 16 bases left between them. The CDR3 nucleotides are TGTGCCAGCAGGGCCCAGGGGATGGTGAATCAGCCCCAGCATTTT. Translated: CASRAQGMVNQPQHF.

The rearrangement uses TRBV20-1 and TRBJ2-7, with D hard to call. The V gene's germline CDR1 is DFQATT and CDR2 SNEGSKA (reference sequence). The CDR3 is 13 amino acids. V was shortened by 1 base and J by 4 bases, with 11 bases between the two germline ends. The chain's CDR3 is CSARVPPRYEQYF. The CDR3 region has the DNA TGCAGTGCTAGAGTTCCCCCCAGATACGAGCAGTACTTC.

This clonotype has just a few counts. V is TRBV10-3 and J is TRBJ2-1; no firm D call. Germline V gives CDR1 ENHRY, CDR2 SYGVKD. This CDR3 comprises 12 residues. V was shortened by 4 bases and J by 7 bases, with 8 bases between the two germline ends. This CDR3 is CAISVMGNEQFF. The CDR3 coding sequence is TGTGCCATCAGTGTCATGGGGAATGAGCAGTTCTTC.

DNA of the CDR3: TGTGCCACCAGCAGAGATCTTTGGGCTAGCCAAGAGACCCAGTACTTC. Translating gives CATSRDLWASQETQYF. The gene calls are TRBV15 and TRBJ2-5; no clear D gene. Trimming left V 0 bases short and J 1 base short, with 12 bases between. Germline-derived CDR1 and CDR2 are LNHNV and YYDKDF (reference sequence). The CDR3 has 16 amino acids.